Listed below are T cell receptor beta chains from one sample, sequenced in a study of beta chain features in type 1 diabetes. Profiled with immunoSEQ multiplex PCR; TCRdb holds only in-frame clones, not every one. Seen here are 810,000 or so clones, roughly 15% observed once, and the top ten hold around 0.02%. Sequenced material: naive CD4+ T cells from blood. These receptors originate from a woman in her late teens or twenties in good health. Both conserved end residues are part of each CDR3. The D gene is left open where the match is weak. Only some rows state a clone size, as once, few, many or a class for expanded clones.

J gene | D gene | V gene | clone size | CDR3 DNA | CDR3 protein
TRBJ2-1 | TRBD1 | TRBV19 | - | TGTGCCAGTAGTGTGGACAGGCACAATGAGCAGTTCTTC | CASSVDRHNEQFF
TRBJ2-1 | TRBD2 | TRBV25-1 | - | TGTGCCAGCAGTGAAATAGCGGGAGTCTGGAATGAGCAGTTCTTC | CASSEIAGVWNEQFF
TRBJ2-7 | - | TRBV7-2 | - | TGTGCCAGCAGCTCGAACTACGAGCAGTACTTC | CASSSNYEQYF
TRBJ2-1 | - | TRBV7-2 | - | TGTGCCAGCAGCCCTCTCTATGAGCAGTTCTTC | CASSPLYEQFF
TRBJ1-2 | TRBD1 | TRBV29-1 | - | TGCAGCGTTCTGCGCGGCCCGGGACAGTCAATTCATGGCTACACCTTC | CSVLRGPGQSIHGYTF
TRBJ2-3 | - | TRBV4-3 | - | TGCGCCAGCAGCCCGAGACCCTCAGATACGCAGTATTTT | CASSPRPSDTQYF
TRBJ2-3 | - | TRBV2 | - | TGTGCCAGCAACGGTATAGCGGAGAACACAGATACGCAGTATTTT | CASNGIAENTDTQYF
TRBJ2-1 | TRBD2 | TRBV15 | - | TGTGCCACCAAGAAACGAGCTAGCGGGAGGGTCTCCTACAATGAGCAGTTCTTC | CATKKRASGRVSYNEQFF
TRBJ2-3 | - | TRBV28 | few | TGTGCCAGCGCGGGACAGCGGCGTCCCACAGATACGCAGTATTTT | CASAGQRRPTDTQYF
TRBJ1-2 | - | TRBV6-6 | - | TGTGCCAGCAGTGACGGCAGGGTGAAGGGCTACACCTTC | CASSDGRVKGYTF
TRBJ1-1 | TRBD1 | TRBV19 | - | TGTGCCAGTAGTTCTGACAGGGGTTGGTACACTGAAGCTTTCTTT | CASSSDRGWYTEAFF
TRBJ1-1 | - | TRBV4-1 | - | TGCGCCAGCAGCACCCGGACGGCCGGGGGTTCTGGCACTGAAGCTTTCTTT | CASSTRTAGGSGTEAFF
TRBJ2-1 | TRBD2 | TRBV15 | few | TGTGCCACCAGCAGAGATCGCGGGAGAACCTACAATGAGCAGTTCTTC | CATSRDRGRTYNEQFF
TRBJ2-6 | - | TRBV10-2 | - | TGCGCCAGCCGGACGAGCTCTGGGGCCAACGTCCTGACTTTC | CASRTSSGANVLTF
TRBJ2-3 | - | TRBV4-2 | - | TGTGCCAGCAGCCAAGCCCCGATCGACCCGTTCCCCTCAGATACGCAGTATTTT | CASSQAPIDPFPSDTQYF
TRBJ1-1 | - | TRBV11-2 | - | TGTGCCAGCAGCTTAGTCTCTGGAGGCGAAGCTTTCTTT | CASSLVSGGEAFF
TRBJ2-5 | - | TRBV5-4 | - | TGTGCCAGCAGCTTGGCCACCACCCAAGAGACCCAGTACTTC | CASSLATTQETQYF
TRBJ2-1 | TRBD1 | TRBV4-1 | few | TGCGCCAGCAGCCAAAACAGCGCCGCCAGGGGGAATGAGCAGTTCTTC | CASSQNSAARGNEQFF
TRBJ1-1 | TRBD1 | TRBV5-1 | - | TGCGCCAGCAGCCTACAGACAGGGGAGTACACTGAAGCTTTCTTT | CASSLQTGEYTEAFF
TRBJ1-4 | - | TRBV9 | few | TGTGCCAGCAGCGTAGCACAGGGAAGTGAAAAACTGTTTTTT | CASSVAQGSEKLFF
TRBJ1-4 | TRBD1 | TRBV5-1 | few | TGCGCCAGCGCGCGGACAGGGCAGGCTAATGAAAAACTGTTTTTT | CASARTGQANEKLFF
TRBJ2-1 | - | TRBV19 | - | TGCGCCAGTGGAGGACTGCGGGACAATGAGCAGTTCTTC | CASGGLRDNEQFF
TRBJ2-1 | TRBD2 | TRBV23-1 | few | TGCGCCAGCAGAACTAGCGGGCAGAACAATGAGCAGTTCTTC | CASRTSGQNNEQFF
TRBJ2-3 | - | TRBV7-2 | few | TGTGCCAGCGCCGCCCCGGCCCACAGGATTTTACTGACAGATACGCAGTATTTT | CASAAPAHRILLTDTQYF
TRBJ2-6 | - | TRBV19 | - | TGTGCCAGTAGTATAGATGCCGGCGCAGGGGCCAACGTCCTGACTTTC | CASSIDAGAGANVLTF
TRBJ2-1 | - | TRBV28 | - | TGTGCCAGCAGTCACTACAATGAGCAGTTCTTC | CASSHYNEQFF
TRBJ2-1 | TRBD2 | TRBV28 | many | TGTGCCAGCAGTGGACCCGGGACTAGGGAACGCGATGAGCAGTTCTTC | CASSGPGTRERDEQFF
TRBJ2-1 | TRBD2 | TRBV6-5 | few | TGTGCCAGCAGTAAAGTAGCGGGAGGGCACAATGAGCAGTTCTTC | CASSKVAGGHNEQFF
TRBJ2-7 | - | TRBV9 | - | TGTGCCAGCAGCGTAGCGGGGAGCAAAACCTACGAGCAGTACTTC | CASSVAGSKTYEQYF
TRBJ2-7 | - | TRBV10-3 | few | TGTGCCATCAGGGGGACTTTAACGCAGGGTTACGAGCAGTACTTC | CAIRGTLTQGYEQYF
TRBJ2-6 | TRBD1 | TRBV18 | few | TGTGCCAGCCTACGGGACAGGGGAGTCTCTGGGGCCAACGTCCTGACTTTC | CASLRDRGVSGANVLTF
TRBJ1-1 | - | TRBV7-3 | few | TGTGCCAGCAGCTTAGAACAGTACACTGAAGCTTTCTTT | CASSLEQYTEAFF
TRBJ1-1 | - | TRBV27 | few | TGTGCCAGCAGTTTATCGCACGGCGTTGAAGCTTTCTTT | CASSLSHGVEAFF
TRBJ1-1 | - | TRBV27 | few | TGTGCCAGCAAAAACCTACAGGGAACTGAAGCTTTCTTT | CASKNLQGTEAFF
TRBJ2-5 | - | TRBV29-1 | - | TGCAGCGTCGGTTCTAGACGAGAGACCCAGTACTTC | CSVGSRRETQYF
TRBJ2-2 | - | TRBV9 | - | TGTGCCAGCAGCGTAGGTAGGAACACCGGGGAGCTGTTTTTT | CASSVGRNTGELFF
TRBJ2-1 | TRBD2 | TRBV4-3 | few | TGCGCCAGCAGCCAAAGAGCGGGAGACCCCTACAATGAGCAGTTCTTC | CASSQRAGDPYNEQFF
TRBJ2-7 | - | TRBV6-6 | - | TGTGCCAGCAGTTACGTACAGGGTAGCGAGCAGTACTTC | CASSYVQGSEQYF
TRBJ2-1 | TRBD2 | TRBV9 | - | TGTGCCAGCAGCGTGAGCGGGGATTACAATGAGCAGTTCTTC | CASSVSGDYNEQFF
TRBJ2-1 | - | TRBV11-2 | - | TGTGCCAGCAGCTTAGGTGTTAGTACCTACAATGAGCAGTTCTTC | CASSLGVSTYNEQFF
TRBJ2-3 | - | TRBV11-2 | few | TGTGCCAGCAGGTCAGCGGCTAGCACAGATACGCAGTATTTT | CASRSAASTDTQYF